The 19 T cell receptor beta chains below all came from one sample that was sequenced in a study of T cells in Graves' hyperthyroidism and ophthalmopathy. Amplification of TCR beta CDR3 regions used RNA as the template. HTBI primers were the set used in a first-round RT-PCR of the TCR CDR3. A single record per CDR3 protein comes from TCRdb applying MiXCR to the multiplex PCR reads. The sample includes under 350,000 distinct CDR3 sequences, roughly 13% seen only once; the top ten take around 32%. Sample: blood. The receptors stem from a middle-aged woman with Graves' ophthalmopathy.

There are a few counts of this clonotype. The gene calls are TRBV10-3 and TRBJ1-5; TRBD1 matches 9 bases. Germline V gene lookup returns CDR1 ENHRY and CDR2 SYGVKD. The J segment lost 4 bases and the V segment lost 8 bases, leaving 6 bases of the junction unmatched. The CDR3 totals 14 residues. The CDR3 nucleotides read TGTGCCATCGCGGGGGGGACAGGGAATCAGCCCCAGCATTTT. Protein sequence: CAIAGGTGNQPQHF.

This chain connects TRBV24-1 to TRBJ2-3; TRBD2 matches at 7 bases. This CDR3 has 16 amino acids. With 4 bases clipped from V and 1 base from J, the junction kept 7 bases outside the gene matches. Germline assignment: CDR1 KGHDR and CDR2 SFDVKD. This CDR3 is CATSDPGRDGTDTQYF. DNA for the CDR3: TGTGCCACCAGTGACCCTGGGAGGGATGGCACAGATACGCAGTATTTT.

In its sample, this clonotype was seen a few times. The rearrangement uses TRBV7-8 and TRBJ2-2; D remains unclear. Trimming took off 6 bases at V and 4 bases at J, with 6 bases between the two ends. The V gene's germline CDR1 is SGHVS and CDR2 FQNEAQ. This CDR3 region has 12 residues. CDR3 sequence (DNA): TGTGCCAGCAGTCATGTCACCGGGGAGCTGTTTTTT. Encoded protein: CASSHVTGELFF.

V gene TRBV13 combines with J gene TRBJ2-5; 7 positions agree with TRBD2. The CDR3 sequence is 14 residues long. CDR1 and CDR2 from the germline V gene are PRHDT and FYEKMQ (reference sequence). V dropped 4 bases and J dropped 2; count of bases not matched to a gene: 4. The CDR3 DNA reads as TGTGCCAGCAGCTCCGCGGGAGCTCAAGAGACCCAGTACTTC. This translates into CASSSAGAQETQYF. Supplemented by reference TRBV13 and TRBJ2-5, the full variable domain reads AAGVIQSPRHLIKEKRETATLKCYPIPRHDTVYWYQQGPGQDPQFLISFYEKMQSDKGSIPDRFSAQQFSDYHSELNMSSLELGDSALYFCASSSAGAQETQYFGPGTRLLVL.

This clonotype occurred many times. The chain links TRBV2 to TRBJ2-2; TRBD1 matches 8 bases. The germline CDR1 and CDR2 sequences are SNHLY and FYNNEI. Losses at the gene ends were 7 bases for V and 3 bases for J; bases not matched to a gene: 4. The CDR3 spans 14 residues. The CDR3 DNA sequence: TGTGCCAGCAAGTCGGACAGGGACACCGGGGAGCTGTTTTTT. Translated: CASKSDRDTGELFF.

This clonotype was counted many times. This chain links TRBV7-2 with TRBJ2-1, with 8 bases lining up with TRBD2. Germline V lookup: CDR1 SGHTA, CDR2 FQGNSA. The CDR3 runs 15 residues. V lost 7 bases to trimming and J lost 8 bases; unmatched junction nucleotides: 13. The CDR3, as DNA: TGTGCCAGCACTCCCGGAGGACTAGCCTTATATGAGCAGTTCTTC. It codes for CASTPGGLALYEQFF. The whole variable domain, filled in from reference TRBV7-2 and TRBJ2-1, reads GAGVSQSPSNKVTEKGKDVELRCDPISGHTALYWYRQSLGQGLEFLIYFQGNSAPDKSGLPSDRFSAERTGGSVSTLTIQRTQQEDSAVYLCASTPGGLALYEQFFGPGTRLTVL.

The CDR3 loop is CATKQGNSPLHF. DNA for the CDR3: TGTGCCACCAAACAGGGGAATTCACCCCTCCACTTT. V and J are TRBV15 and TRBJ1-6; 7 bases fit TRBD1. Trimming removed 7 bases from V and 7 bases from J; junction bases left unmatched: 1. The CDR3 is 12 amino acids. Germline V CDR1 and CDR2: LNHNV, YYDKDF (reference sequence). Together with reference TRBV15 and TRBJ1-6, the CDR3 gives the full variable domain: DAMVIQNPRYQVTQFGKPVTLSCSQTLNHNVMYWYQQKSSQAPKLLFHYYDKDFNNEADTPDNFQSRRPNTSFCFLDIRSPGLGDTAMYLCATKQGNSPLHFGNGTRLTVT.

This clonotype was found many times. This rearrangement joins TRBV6-1 to TRBJ2-1; 8 bases agree with TRBD1. Germline V gene data show CDR1 as MNHNS and CDR2 as SASEGT. The J segment lost 7 bases and the V segment lost 4 bases, leaving 9 bases of the junction unmatched. This CDR3 comprises 15 residues. The CDR3 loop reads CASSAWTGLGNEQFF. CDR3 coding DNA: TGTGCCAGCAGTGCCTGGACAGGGTTAGGGAATGAGCAGTTCTTC.

This clonotype was found many times. The rearrangement links TRBV6-1 to TRBJ2-2; D unclear. V was trimmed by 5 bases and J by 5 bases, leaving 9 bases between them. This CDR3 region has 13 residues. Germline values: CDR1 MNHNS, CDR2 SASEGT. CDR3 sequence reads: CASSYFLTGELFF. The CDR3, as DNA: TGTGCCAGCAGTTATTTCCTGACCGGGGAGCTGTTTTTT.

This clonotype was seen ten or more times. V and J are TRBV5-1 and TRBJ1-2, with 7 bases lining up with TRBD1. Germline CDR1 is SGHRS and CDR2 is YFSETQ. V was pared by 0 bases and J by 4 bases, with 6 bases of the junction left unmatched. This CDR3 has 15 amino acids. For the CDR3, the DNA is TGCGCCAGCAGCTTGGAGGGGACAGATGCCTATGGCTACACCTTC. This encodes CASSLEGTDAYGYTF.

This chain connects TRBV30 to TRBJ1-5; 9 nucleotides align to TRBD1. Trimming at V came to 1 base and at J to 4 bases, leaving 2 bases not matched to a gene. The CDR3 length is 14 residues. Germline assignment: CDR1 GTSNPN and CDR2 SVGIG (reference sequence). CDR3 in amino acids: CAWSGQGGNQPQHF. The CDR3, as DNA: TGTGCCTGGAGTGGACAGGGGGGGAATCAGCCCCAGCATTTT.

This clonotype was detected ten times or more. The rearrangement uses TRBV20-1 and TRBJ2-4; no reliable D call. The CDR3 is 15 residues long. The V end was cut by 0 bases, the J end by 0 bases, with 9 bases between. Germline CDR1 DFQATT, CDR2 SNEGSKA (reference sequence). The CDR3 DNA reads TGCAGTGCTAGAGATCTAGAACTAGCCAAAAACATTCAGTACTTC. It yields the protein CSARDLELAKNIQYF.

This clonotype was seen ten or more times. V gene TRBV12-3 or TRBV12-4 combines with J gene TRBJ1-3; no clear D. This CDR3 contains 15 residues. The ends were cut back, 6 bases at V and 11 bases at J, with 23 bases in the middle. In DNA form, the CDR3 reads TGTGCCAGCAGCCCTACCGCTGGGCGTGGCAACCCCATATATTTT. This translates into CASSPTAGRGNPIYF.

This clonotype occurred many times. V gene TRBV27 combines with J gene TRBJ1-5; possibly TRBD1 for D (5 bases). Per germline, CDR1 MNHEY and CDR2 SMNVEV (reference sequence). The germline V and J ends were trimmed by 5 bases and 2 bases, with 13 bases remaining between them. The CDR3 runs to 15 residues. The CDR3 DNA reads as TGTGCCAGCAGTAAGGGGTGGATGGGCAATCAGCCCCAGCATTTT. This encodes CASSKGWMGNQPQHF.

This clonotype was picked up many times. The gene calls are TRBV19 and TRBJ2-3; no reliable D call. The CDR3 is 14 residues long. Per the germline V gene, CDR1 is LNHDA and CDR2 is SQIVND (reference sequence). The ends were cut back, 4 bases at V and 0 bases at J, with 8 bases in the middle. The CDR3 reads CASSSDPSTDTQYF. Written as DNA, the CDR3 is TGTGCCAGTAGTAGCGACCCTAGCACAGATACGCAGTATTTT.

This clonotype was picked up a small number of times. This chain joins TRBV6-1 and TRBJ2-1; no firm D call. V was trimmed by 2 bases and J by 9 bases, leaving 11 bases between them. The germline V gene has CDR1 MNHNS and CDR2 SASEGT. The CDR3 has 13 residues. CDR3 loop: CASSEKPSSEQFF. The CDR3 coding sequence is TGTGCCAGCAGTGAAAAGCCCAGTTCTGAGCAGTTCTTC.

This clonotype was observed at least ten times. J is TRBJ2-2 and V is TRBV12-3 or TRBV12-4, with D maybe TRBD1 (6 bases). CDR3 length: 15 amino acids. With 6 bases removed from V and 6 bases from J, the gap between germline ends came to 17 bases. For the CDR3, the DNA is TGTGCCAGCAGACCGGGACACTCGTCGGCCGGGGAGCTGTTTTTT. This translates into CASRPGHSSAGELFF.

Ten or more counts support this clonotype. The chain recombines TRBV12-3 or TRBV12-4 with TRBJ1-5; D unresolved. CDR3 length: 14 amino acids. Trimming removed 5 bases at V and 5 bases at J, with 13 bases between. CDR3 coding DNA: TGTGCCAGCAGTGTATGGGTTCGGGATCAGCCCCAGCATTTT. Protein product: CASSVWVRDQPQHF.

This clonotype was seen at least ten times. The chain combines TRBV7-8 with TRBJ2-5, with D unresolved. CDR1 SGHVS and CDR2 FQNEAQ come from the germline V gene. The CDR3 consists of 17 residues. Trimming removed 5 bases from V and 5 bases from J, with 24 bases in between. Written as DNA, the CDR3 is TGTGCCAGCAGCCCCACAATTCCCGGGCCCTTGAAGGAGACCCAGTACTTC. Translated: CASSPTIPGPLKETQYF.